Following are 17 T cell receptor beta chains from one sample sequenced in a study of CD4 T cells in relation to SARS-CoV-2 and coronaviruses (dated by TCRdb to 2020 to 2022). The antigens these receptors bind are not known. CD4+ T cells from unexposed donors were collected before the COVID-19 pandemic (2011-2018). After roughly 11 days of culture, CD4+ T cells were isolated with the EasySep CD4+ T cell isolation kit. Library prep was done by the immunoSEQ multiplex PCR assay. The immuneACCESS repertoire file appears here via TCRdb, limited to in-frame rearrangements. These files lack a portion of the clones; in checked studies, under half of the deficit traces to unresolved V genes, and the cause of the others is not known. The sample table contains 20,000 to 25,000 clones; only one count was recorded for over 70% of them. The ten largest make up approximately 16% of the sample. Material: CD4+ T cells from PBMCs, cultured in vitro. Receptor source: a human donor in good health.

The V gene is TRBV5-1, the J gene TRBJ2-6; D assignment may be TRBD1 or TRBD2 (5 bases each). V was trimmed by 4 bases and J by 2 bases, leaving 16 bases between them. Per the germline V gene, CDR1 is SGHRS and CDR2 is YFSETQ. The length of the CDR3 is 17 residues. The CDR3 protein is CASSAGTASAGANVLTF. CDR3 coding DNA: TGCGCCAGCAGCGCCGGGACGGCATCTGCTGGGGCCAACGTCCTGACTTTC.

This clone was seen only once. The V call is TRBV7-3, the J call TRBJ2-1; 7 bases are shared with TRBD1. The CDR3 is 15 residues long. Germline V CDR1 and CDR2: SGHTA, FQGTGA. V trimming: 4 bases; J trimming: 2 bases; junction bases outside the gene matches: 5. The CDR3 region is CASSSRQGPYNEQFF. The DNA for the CDR3 is TGTGCCAGCAGCTCCCGACAGGGCCCCTACAATGAGCAGTTCTTC.

This rearrangement joins TRBV12-3 or TRBV12-4 to TRBJ2-3; D gene unclear. The V end was cut by 2 bases, the J end by 6 bases, with 3 bases between. CDR3 length equals 11 residues. The CDR3 spells CASSLSDTQYF. CDR3 coding DNA: TGTGCCAGCAGTTTAAGTGATACGCAGTATTTT.

J is TRBJ2-7 and V is TRBV7-3, with D perhaps assigned TRBD1 or TRBD2 (5 bases each). V was clipped by 5 bases and J by 3 bases, with 11 bases between them. Germline assignment: CDR1 SGHTA and CDR2 FQGTGA. The CDR3 contains 13 residues. CDR3 sequence: CASSGGSDYEQYF. Written as DNA, the CDR3 is TGTGCCAGCAGCGGGGGTTCGGACTACGAGCAGTACTTC.

V and J are TRBV6-5 and TRBJ2-5, with a possible D match to TRBD1 (5 bases). The V end lost 6 bases, the J end lost 4 bases, and 9 bases lay between the germline ends. Germline CDR1 reads MNHEY; CDR2 reads SVGAGI. The CDR3 loop spans 12 amino acids. DNA of the CDR3: TGTGCCAGCAGGGGGCTGGGAGAGACCCAGTACTTC. This translates into CASRGLGETQYF.

V and J are TRBV28 and TRBJ2-7; TRBD2 aligns across 10 bases. The length of the CDR3 is 15 residues. The germline V gene has CDR1 MDHEN and CDR2 SYDVKM. V shed 10 bases and J 2 bases; nucleotides not matched to a gene: 11. CDR3 sequence: CATIPASGSTYEQYF. In DNA, the CDR3 is TGTGCCACCATCCCGGCTAGCGGGAGTACCTACGAGCAGTACTTC.

This clone was detected a few times. The chain combines TRBV9 with TRBJ2-5; 8 positions match TRBD2. The CDR3 has 15 residues. Germline V gene data show CDR1 as SGDLS and CDR2 as YYNGEE. Trimming removed 0 bases from V and 5 bases from J; junction bases left unmatched: 6. DNA of the CDR3: TGTGCCAGCAGCGTAGCGGGAGGGCCGGGGGAGACCCAGTACTTC. Translation: CASSVAGGPGETQYF. Drawing the rest from reference TRBV9 and TRBJ2-5, the complete variable domain is DSGVTQTPKHLITATGQRVTLRCSPRSGDLSVYWYQQSLDQGLQFLIQYYNGEERAKGNILERFSAQQFPDLHSELNLSSLELGDSALYFCASSVAGGPGETQYFGPGTRLLVL.

V and J are TRBV28 and TRBJ2-3; the D is unclear. Trimming pared 8 bases from V and 0 bases from J, leaving 6 bases between. The V gene's germline CDR1 is MDHEN and CDR2 SYDVKM. The CDR3 runs 12 residues. CDR3 residues: CASLASTDTQYF. CDR3 bases: TGTGCCAGCCTTGCTAGCACAGATACGCAGTATTTT. The full variable domain, completed using reference TRBV28 and TRBJ2-3, is DVKVTQSSRYLVKRTGEKVFLECVQDMDHENMFWYRQDPGLGLRLIYFSYDVKMKEKGDIPEGYSVSREKKERFSLILESASTNQTSMYLCASLASTDTQYFGPGTRLTVL.

The chain joins TRBV6-5 to TRBJ1-1; the D gene is possibly TRBD1 (6 bases). The CDR3 is 13 amino acids. The germline gives CDR1 MNHEY, CDR2 SVGAGI. Trimming took off 2 bases at V and 8 bases at J, with 12 bases between the two ends. The CDR3 nucleotides read TGTGCCAGCAGTTACCGGGGGGCGTCGGAAGCTTTCTTT. This codes for CASSYRGASEAFF.

The V gene is TRBV7-9, the J gene TRBJ1-5; D is possibly TRBD1 (5 bases). With 1 base removed from V and 7 bases from J, the gap between germline ends came to 14 bases. The CDR3 loop spans 15 amino acids. Germline V CDR1 and CDR2: SEHNR, FQNEAQ (reference sequence). CDR3 nucleotides: TGTGCCAGCAGCTTAGTGGGGGGGTCCCACCAGCCCCAGCATTTT. The encoded protein is CASSLVGGSHQPQHF.

The chain has TRBV5-6 and TRBJ2-3; D might be TRBD1 (5 bases). The germline V gene encodes CDR1 SGHDT and CDR2 YYEEEE. The V and J ends lost 6 bases and 2 bases respectively, with 16 bases between them. This CDR3 is built from 15 residues. CDR3 residues: CASILLGQVTDTQYF. CDR3 nucleotides: TGTGCCAGCATACTCCTGGGGCAGGTCACAGATACGCAGTATTTT.

The genes are TRBV7-8 and TRBJ1-3; D is unresolved. Germline CDR1 and CDR2: SGHVS and FQNEAQ. The CDR3 totals 13 residues. The V end was cut by 5 bases, the J end by 7 bases, with 12 bases between. The CDR3 bases are TGTGCCAGCAGCCCCCTGGGTGGGAACACCATATATTTT. Residues: CASSPLGGNTIYF.

The genes are TRBV10-3 and TRBJ2-3; D gene uncertain. The V end lost 10 bases, the J end lost 0 bases, and 11 bases lay between the germline ends. Germline V gene lookup returns CDR1 ENHRY and CDR2 SYGVKD. CDR3 length equals 13 residues. The CDR3 DNA reads as TGTGCCACCCAAACCCCAAGCACAGATACGCAGTATTTT. This sequence encodes CATQTPSTDTQYF.

V gene TRBV19 combines with J gene TRBJ2-7, with a possible D match to TRBD1 (5 bases). The CDR3 is made up of 13 amino acids. The V gene lost 3 bases and the J gene lost 7 bases, with 13 bases spanning the gap. Germline V gives CDR1 LNHDA, CDR2 SQIVND (reference sequence). This CDR3 is CASSILLAGEQYF. The DNA for the CDR3 is TGTGCCAGTAGTATCCTGCTGGCAGGGGAGCAGTACTTC.

The chain employs TRBV6-5 and TRBJ1-1; D call uncertain. V shed 0 bases and J shed 0 bases, with 8 bases lying between them. The CDR3 extends over 15 amino acids. The germline V gene has CDR1 MNHEY and CDR2 SVGAGI. This chain's CDR3 is CASSYSAQVNTEAFF. The DNA of the CDR3 is TGTGCCAGCAGTTACTCGGCGCAAGTGAACACTGAAGCTTTCTTT.

The gene calls are TRBV7-8 and TRBJ1-2, with unresolved D. The CDR3 is made up of 12 amino acids. Trimming pared 5 bases from V and 7 bases from J, leaving 11 bases between. The germline gives CDR1 SGHVS, CDR2 FQNEAQ. The CDR3 reads CASSPAGFGYTF. DNA of the CDR3: TGTGCCAGCAGCCCGGCCGGGTTTGGCTACACCTTC.

This chain uses TRBV3-1 (or the pseudogene TRBV3-2) with TRBJ1-1; 8 nucleotides match TRBD1. V gave up 4 bases and J gave up 4 bases; unmatched junction bases: 11. Germline lookup yields CDR1 LGHDT and CDR2 YNNKEL (reference sequence). CDR3 length: 16 residues. CDR3 sequence: CASSRDGGQGSTEAFF. CDR3 DNA sequence: TGTGCCAGCAGCCGAGATGGAGGACAGGGAAGCACTGAAGCTTTCTTT.